One sample yielded the 17 T cell receptor beta chains listed below, sequenced in a study of T cells in localized non-small cell lung cancer. Measured with immunoSEQ multiplex PCR; TCRdb has only the in-frame clones, and not every one. The top ten hold about a sixth of the sample, which has 50,000 to 60,000 clones, around 90% seen once. The source material was PBMCs, sampled before any cancer treatment. The receptors derive from a female donor with stage II lung adenocarcinoma.

The CDR3 nucleotides are TGTGCCAGCAGCTTAAAACAGGGTGGCACAGATACGCAGTATTTT. As protein: CASSLKQGGTDTQYF. The rearrangement links TRBV7-9 to TRBJ2-3; a possible D gene is TRBD1 (6 bases). Per germline, CDR1 SEHNR and CDR2 FQNEAQ (reference sequence). The CDR3 extends over 15 amino acids. Trimming stripped 2 bases from V and 1 base from J, with 10 bases between.

The count of this clone is one. The rearrangement links TRBV4-1 to TRBJ2-7, with D possibly called TRBD1 or TRBD2 (6 bases each). V lost 4 bases and J lost 4, with 17 bases in between. Germline lookup yields CDR1 MGHRA and CDR2 YSYEKL. The CDR3 is 15 amino acids. The CDR3 nucleotides are TGCGCCAGCAGCCCTAAGGGGGGCGGGACGTACGAGCAGTACTTC. Encoded protein: CASSPKGGGTYEQYF.

This chain uses TRBV5-5 with TRBJ2-5; D is perhaps TRBD2 (6 bases). The CDR3 totals 15 residues. The V end lost 0 bases, the J end lost 1 base, and 10 bases lay between the germline ends. Per the germline V gene, CDR1 is SGHKS and CDR2 is YYEKEE (reference sequence). The CDR3 DNA sequence: TGTGCCAGCAGCTTGGATTGGGGGGTCCAAGAGACCCAGTACTTC. As protein: CASSLDWGVQETQYF.

The chain carries TRBV6-4 and TRBJ1-2, with 7 bases aligning to TRBD1. This CDR3 has 15 residues. Germline values: CDR1 MRHNA, CDR2 SNTAGT. With 4 bases clipped from V and 10 bases from J, the junction kept 15 bases outside the gene matches. CDR3 region: CASSGNRGPGIDYTF. In DNA, the CDR3 is TGTGCCAGCAGTGGGAACAGGGGACCTGGTATCGACTACACCTTC.

This clone was seen a single time. The CDR3 nucleotides are TGCGCCAGCAGCTTGGGGACAGGGGGCCCAGATACGCAGTATTTT. Its protein is CASSLGTGGPDTQYF. The rearrangement links TRBV5-1 to TRBJ2-3, with 11 bases lining up with TRBD1. Per germline, CDR1 SGHRS and CDR2 YFSETQ. The CDR3 is made up of 15 amino acids. V trimming: 0 bases; J trimming: 4 bases; junction bases outside the gene matches: 1.

V is TRBV7-9 and J is TRBJ2-3; TRBD2 matches at 11 bases. The germline gives CDR1 SEHNR, CDR2 FQNEAQ (reference sequence). The CDR3 totals 18 residues. The J segment lost 3 bases and the V segment lost 5 bases, leaving 13 bases of the junction unmatched. The CDR3, as DNA: TGTGCCAGCAGCAAGCCTAGCGGGGGGCCCTTTACGACAGATACGCAGTATTTT. It specifies CASSKPSGGPFTTDTQYF.

With regard to this clone: Other DNA sequences in the same sample also yield this CDR3. V is TRBV5-1 and J is TRBJ1-1; possible D gene TRBD1, 6 bases. Germline CDR1 and CDR2: SGHRS and YFSETQ. V was cut by 0 bases and J by 1 base, with 13 bases left in between. The CDR3 runs to 16 residues. The chain's CDR3 is CASSLVGGGGNTEAFF. The CDR3, as DNA: TGCGCCAGCAGCTTGGTAGGGGGGGGAGGGAACACTGAAGCTTTCTTT.

V usage is TRBV30 and J usage is TRBJ1-6; weak D call: TRBD1 (5 bases). Germline V lookup: CDR1 GTSNPN, CDR2 SVGIG (reference sequence). The V end was cut by 5 bases, the J end by 3 bases, with 11 bases between. The CDR3 totals 14 residues. CDR3 nucleotide sequence: TGTGCCTGGGAGGCTACAGGCTATAATTCACCCCTCCACTTT. Encoded protein: CAWEATGYNSPLHF.

Only one count was recorded for this clone. The chain uses TRBV4-1 and TRBJ1-5, with a tentative D call TRBD1 (5 bases). V lost 0 bases and J lost 0, with 9 bases in between. The V gene's germline CDR1 is MGHRA and CDR2 YSYEKL. This CDR3 comprises 16 residues. The CDR3 here is CASSQERTISNQPQHF. The CDR3 DNA reads TGCGCCAGCAGCCAAGAGAGGACAATTAGCAATCAGCCCCAGCATTTT.

This clone was observed once. The chain uses TRBV6-5 and TRBJ2-7, with D possibly TRBD2 on 5 matching bases. Germline V lookup: CDR1 MNHEY, CDR2 SVGAGI. The CDR3 spans 15 residues. The V end lost 5 bases, the J end lost 3 bases, and 17 bases lay between the germline ends. CDR3 sequence reads: CASSASEASFYEQYF. The DNA of the CDR3 is TGTGCCAGCAGTGCCTCGGAGGCTTCTTTCTACGAGCAGTACTTC.

Worth noting for this clone: An end of the junction does not agree with germline; a read error may underlie this. The gene calls are TRBV29-1 and TRBJ1-2; 7 positions agree with TRBD1. Germline V gene lookup returns CDR1 SQVTM and CDR2 ANQGSEA. This CDR3 contains 11 residues. The CDR3 region is CRARGFYGYTF. The CDR3 nucleotides are TGTCGCGCCAGGGGGTTCTATGGCTACACCTTC.

The chain is built from TRBV2 and TRBJ2-7; 7 bases fit TRBD1. This CDR3 has 13 residues. After removal of 6 bases from V and 9 bases from J, the junction contained 11 bases not matched to a gene. Germline CDR1 SNHLY, CDR2 FYNNEI. CDR3 DNA sequence: TGTGCCAGCAGGGACAGGACCGGATCGGGGCAGTACTTC. Translation gives CASRDRTGSGQYF.

V usage is TRBV30 and J usage is TRBJ1-4, with D perhaps TRBD1 (6 bases). The germline V and J ends were trimmed by 7 bases and 5 bases, with 11 bases remaining between them. The CDR3 is 12 residues long. Germline V gives CDR1 GTSNPN, CDR2 SVGIG (reference sequence). As DNA, the CDR3 is TGTGCCTTAGAGAGGGGGAATGAAAAACTGTTTTTT. Translation gives CALERGNEKLFF.

The CDR3 nucleotides read TGTGCCAGCAGCGGACAGGGCTATCGGGGGGAGCTGTTTTTT. This encodes CASSGQGYRGELFF. The V and J genes are TRBV7-2 and TRBJ2-2; 8 nucleotides line up with TRBD1. Trimming cost V 5 bases and J 8 bases; bases outside gene matches: 7. The CDR3 is made up of 14 amino acids. Germline V gene sequence: CDR1 SGHTA, CDR2 FQGNSA.

The chain combines TRBV5-5 with TRBJ1-2; D is unclear. There are 14 residues in the CDR3. The germline CDR1 and CDR2 sequences are SGHKS and YYEKEE (reference sequence). Trimming stripped 4 bases from V and 4 bases from J, with 14 bases between. CDR3 in DNA: TGTGCCAGCAGCGGTAGGGAGGCGAGCTATGGCTACACCTTC. Protein product: CASSGREASYGYTF. Filled out from reference TRBV5-5 and TRBJ1-2, the complete variable domain reads DAGVTQSPTHLIKTRGQQVTLRCSPISGHKSVSWYQQVLGQGPQFIFQYYEKEERGRGNFPDRFSARQFPNYSSELNVNALLLGDSALYLCASSGREASYGYTFGSGTRLTVV.

This clone appeared a single time. The chain uses TRBV19 and TRBJ1-5; TRBD1 is a possible D gene (5 bases). The CDR3 spans 16 residues. Trimming took 3 bases from V and 4 from J, leaving 16 bases between them. Per germline, CDR1 LNHDA and CDR2 SQIVND (reference sequence). The CDR3 spells CASSISRDGVNQPQHF. The DNA of the CDR3 is TGTGCCAGTAGTATCTCTCGGGACGGGGTGAATCAGCCCCAGCATTTT.

The V and J genes are TRBV10-1 and TRBJ1-2; D not resolved. CDR1 WNHNN and CDR2 SYGVQD come from the germline V gene (reference sequence). The CDR3 is 11 residues long. Trimming pared 7 bases from V and 7 bases from J, leaving 10 bases between. The CDR3 reads CASTGWGGYTF. The CDR3 DNA sequence: TGCGCCAGCACGGGGTGGGGTGGCTACACCTTC.